A single sample is the source of the 4 T cell receptor beta chains below, sequenced in a study of regulatory T cells in long-lasting Graves disease. Arm-PCR of CDR3 regions and iRepertoire HTBI primers were the basis on which TCR beta libraries were built. A single record per CDR3 protein comes from TCRdb applying MiXCR to the multiplex PCR reads. Among fewer than 400,000 distinct CDR3 sequences listed, 15% to 20% were seen once. The time point is: persistent/refractory GD, antithyroid drugs over 5 years with positive TRAb. Making the TCR library involved RNA that had been extracted from PBMCs. The sequences come from peripheral blood mononuclear cells (PBMCs), collected when the disease was refractory, from a patient treated with antithyroid drugs. All receptors come from a female donor with Graves disease.

As concerns this clonotype: The junction departs from germline at one end; a sequencing error may be responsible. The chain combines TRBV7-8 with TRBJ1-2, with D perhaps matching TRBD1 (6 bases). The CDR3 has 13 amino acids. Germline loops: CDR1 SGHVS, CDR2 FQNEAQ. The chain's CDR3 is CASGLPDSYGYTF. The CDR3, as DNA: TGTGCCAGCGGCTTACCGGACAGCTATGGCTACACCTTC.

This clonotype was picked up a small number of times. The rearrangement uses TRBV2 and TRBJ1-2, with D perhaps TRBD1 (5 bases). Germline V gene lookup returns CDR1 SNHLY and CDR2 FYNNEI. The CDR3 runs 14 residues. V lost 6 bases to trimming and J lost 8 bases, with 19 bases between them. CDR3 sequence (DNA): TGTGCCAGCAGGGAAAGAGACAGAGTTTTCGGCTACACCTTC. Its protein is CASRERDRVFGYTF.

Ten or more counts support this clonotype. The V call is TRBV27, the J call TRBJ1-2; D is uncertain. Germline lookup yields CDR1 MNHEY and CDR2 SMNVEV (reference sequence). V was clipped by 2 bases and J by 5 bases, with 15 bases between them. This CDR3 contains 15 residues. The CDR3 spells CASSLGNGVGYGYTF. CDR3 bases: TGTGCCAGCAGTTTAGGTAACGGGGTTGGATATGGCTACACCTTC.

This clonotype was picked up one time. A far larger clone differs by one base, so this is likely a read error. The CDR3 bases are TGTGCCAGCAGTTACTTGGGACTATCCGTCATTGAAGCTTTCTTT. Its translation: CASSYLGLSVIEAFF. The chain uses TRBV6-4 and TRBJ1-1, with D possibly TRBD1 on 5 matching bases. CDR3 size: 15 residues. V was shortened by 5 bases and J by 7 bases, with 20 bases between the two germline ends. Germline V lookup: CDR1 MRHNA, CDR2 SNTAGT.